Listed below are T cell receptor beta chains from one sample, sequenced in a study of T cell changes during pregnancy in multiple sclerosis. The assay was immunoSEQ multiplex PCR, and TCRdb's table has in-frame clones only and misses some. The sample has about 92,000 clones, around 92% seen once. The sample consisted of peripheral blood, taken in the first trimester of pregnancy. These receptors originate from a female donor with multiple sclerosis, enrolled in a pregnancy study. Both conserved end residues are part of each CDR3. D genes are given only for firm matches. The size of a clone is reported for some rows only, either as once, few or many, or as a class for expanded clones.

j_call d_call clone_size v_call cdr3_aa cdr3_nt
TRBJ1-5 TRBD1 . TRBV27 CASSLTMGDRGQPQHF TGTGCCAGCAGTCTCACGATGGGGGACAGGGGCCAGCCCCAGCATTTT
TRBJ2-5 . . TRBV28 CASSLSGGETQYF TGTGCCAGCAGTTTGTCAGGGGGGGAGACCCAGTACTTC
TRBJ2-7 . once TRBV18 CASSQVSGAYEQYF TGTGCCAGCTCACAGGTGAGCGGAGCCTACGAGCAGTACTTC
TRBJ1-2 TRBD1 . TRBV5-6 CASSVSGTGEDGYTF TGTGCCAGCAGCGTCTCCGGGACAGGGGAGGATGGCTACACCTTC
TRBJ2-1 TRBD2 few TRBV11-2 CASSSSAGANNEQFF TGTGCCAGCAGCTCCTCAGCGGGAGCTAACAATGAGCAGTTCTTC
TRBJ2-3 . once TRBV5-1 CASSLGLTDTQYF TGCGCCAGCAGCTTGGGTCTCACAGATACGCAGTATTTT
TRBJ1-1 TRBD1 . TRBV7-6 CASSFLRGSTEAFF TGTGCCAGCAGCTTCCTCAGGGGGAGCACTGAAGCTTTCTTT
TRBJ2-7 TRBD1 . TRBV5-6 CASSLGRGQGVSYEQYF TGTGCCAGCAGCTTGGGGCGCGGACAGGGTGTCTCCTACGAGCAGTACTTC
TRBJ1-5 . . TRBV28 CASRTQAALNQPQHF TGTGCCAGCAGGACCCAGGCCGCCCTAAATCAGCCCCAGCATTTT
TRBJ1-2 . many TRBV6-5 CASREDAYGYTF TGTGCCAGCAGGGAGGACGCTTATGGCTACACCTTC
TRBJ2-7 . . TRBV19 CASSMWRNSHYEQYF TGTGCCAGTAGTATGTGGAGGAACAGCCACTACGAGCAGTACTTC
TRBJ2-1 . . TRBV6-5 CASSYSSLSYNEQFF TGTGCCAGCAGTTACTCTTCCCTCTCCTACAATGAGCAGTTCTTC
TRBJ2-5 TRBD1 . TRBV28 CASSSTGVEETQYF TGTGCCAGCAGCTCGACAGGGGTGGAAGAGACCCAGTACTTC
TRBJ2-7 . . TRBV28 CASSFNPPDRSYEQYF TGTGCCAGCAGTTTTAACCCTCCGGACAGATCCTACGAGCAGTACTTC
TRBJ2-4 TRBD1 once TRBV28 CASSRRQTPDRVGAKNIQYF TGTGCCAGCAGTCGACGCCAGACTCCCGACAGGGTAGGAGCCAAAAACATTCAGTACTTC
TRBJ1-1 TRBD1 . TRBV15 CATSSLNRGLEAFF TGTGCCACCAGCAGTCTAAACAGGGGGCTCGAAGCTTTCTTT
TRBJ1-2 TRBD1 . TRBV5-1 CASSLGTGSYGYTF TGCGCCAGCAGCTTGGGGACAGGGTCCTATGGCTACACCTTC
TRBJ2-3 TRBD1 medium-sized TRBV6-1 CASSEGTGHTDTQYF TGTGCCAGCAGTGAAGGGACAGGGCACACAGATACGCAGTATTTT
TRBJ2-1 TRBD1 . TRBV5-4 CASSPGTGGDNEQFF TGTGCCAGCAGCCCCGGGACAGGGGGAGACAATGAGCAGTTCTTC
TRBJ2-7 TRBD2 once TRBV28 CATIAGANYYEQYF TGTGCCACAATAGCGGGAGCCAACTATTACGAGCAGTACTTC
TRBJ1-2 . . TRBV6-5 CASSYDSSYGYTF TGTGCCAGCAGTTACGACAGCTCCTATGGCTACACCTTC
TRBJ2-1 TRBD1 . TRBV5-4 CASSSEQGASEQFF TGTGCCAGCAGCTCGGAACAGGGGGCAAGTGAGCAGTTCTTC
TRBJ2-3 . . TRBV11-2 CASSLRGQTSTDTQYF TGTGCCAGCAGCTTAAGGGGACAAACAAGCACAGATACGCAGTATTTT
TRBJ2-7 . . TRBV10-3 CAISVGTGAYEQYF TGTGCCATCAGTGTGGGTACAGGAGCCTACGAGCAGTACTTC
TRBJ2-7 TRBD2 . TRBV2 CASSELAGIHYEQYF TGTGCCAGCAGTGAGCTAGCGGGAATACACTACGAGCAGTACTTC
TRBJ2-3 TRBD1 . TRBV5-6 CASSTGQGLINTQYF TGTGCCAGCAGCACTGGACAGGGTTTAATAAATACGCAGTATTTT
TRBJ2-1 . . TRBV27 CASSFHVLFGGGNVCGDEQFF TGTGCCAGCAGTTTTCATGTACTATTCGGAGGTGGTAACGTTTGTGGGGATGAGCAGTTCTTC
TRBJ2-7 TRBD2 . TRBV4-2 CASSQAGGSSYEQYF TGTGCCAGCAGCCAAGCTGGCGGGAGCTCCTACGAGCAGTACTTC
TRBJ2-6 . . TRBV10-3 CAISQGAGANVLTF TGTGCCATCAGTCAAGGGGCTGGGGCCAACGTCCTGACTTTC
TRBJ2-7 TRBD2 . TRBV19 CASSIASGGAYEQYF TGTGCCAGTAGTATAGCCTCGGGAGGAGCCTACGAGCAGTACTTC
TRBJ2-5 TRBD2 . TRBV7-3 CASSLELAGGLYQETQYF TGTGCCAGCAGCTTAGAACTAGCGGGAGGGCTTTACCAAGAGACCCAGTACTTC
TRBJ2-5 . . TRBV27 CASRLRGHPQETQYF TGTGCCAGCAGGCTACGGGGACACCCCCAAGAGACCCAGTACTTC
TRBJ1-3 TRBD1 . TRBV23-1 CANLTGELNTIYF TGCGCCAACTTGACAGGGGAGCTGAACACCATATATTTT
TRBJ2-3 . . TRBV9 CASSAQHRGTDTQYF TGTGCCAGCAGCGCCCAACACCGAGGAACAGATACGCAGTATTTT
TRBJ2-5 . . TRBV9 CASSVGDQETQYF TGTGCCAGCAGCGTAGGAGACCAAGAGACCCAGTACTTC
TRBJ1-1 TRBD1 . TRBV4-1 CASSRTGLGAFF TGCGCCAGCAGCCGGACAGGGTTAGGAGCTTTCTTT
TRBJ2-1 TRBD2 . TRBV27 CASSLIFGGEQFF TGTGCCAGCAGTTTAATATTCGGGGGGGAGCAGTTCTTC
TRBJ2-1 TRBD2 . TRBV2 CASSESLAGEQFF TGTGCCAGCAGTGAATCGTTAGCGGGGGAGCAGTTCTTC
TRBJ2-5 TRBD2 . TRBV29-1 CSVDWRNYRAGGRETQYF TGCAGCGTTGATTGGAGAAACTATAGGGCGGGAGGCCGGGAGACCCAGTACTTC
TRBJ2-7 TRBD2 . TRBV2 CASSEERLAGAYEQYF TGTGCCAGCAGTGAAGAGAGGCTAGCGGGAGCCTACGAGCAGTACTTC
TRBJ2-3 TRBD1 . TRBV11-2 CASSLDGQGTDTQYF TGTGCCAGCAGCTTAGACGGACAGGGGACAGATACGCAGTATTTT
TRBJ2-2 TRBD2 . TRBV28 CASTGEGDWVAAVNTGELFF TGTGCCAGCACCGGGGAGGGAGATTGGGTTGCGGCGGTAAACACCGGGGAGCTGTTTTTT
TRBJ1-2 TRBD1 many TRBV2 CARTGGPNYGYTF TGTGCCAGGACAGGGGGCCCTAACTATGGCTACACCTTC
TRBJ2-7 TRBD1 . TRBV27 CASSRRTGATEEQYF TGTGCCAGCAGCCGCCGGACAGGGGCCACGGAGGAGCAGTACTTC
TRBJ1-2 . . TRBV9 CASSATPGGYTF TGTGCCAGCAGCGCGACCCCGGGGGGCTACACCTTC
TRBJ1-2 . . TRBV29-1 CSVREGGYTF TGCAGCGTTAGGGAGGGCGGCTACACCTTC
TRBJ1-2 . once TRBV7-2 CASSLGGAGGYTF TGTGCCAGCAGCTTAGGCGGGGCTGGCGGCTACACCTTC
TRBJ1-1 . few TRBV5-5 CASSLDTGLITEAFF TGTGCCAGCAGCTTAGATACAGGGCTCATCACTGAAGCTTTCTTT
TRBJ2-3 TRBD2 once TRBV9 CASSVGTSGSTDTQYF TGTGCCAGCAGCGTTGGGACTAGCGGTAGCACAGATACGCAGTATTTT
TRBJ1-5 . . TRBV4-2 CASSQPQGNNQPQHF TGTGCCAGCAGCCAGCCCCAGGGGAACAATCAGCCCCAGCATTTT
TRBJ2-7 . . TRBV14 CASSQDPGHRREYF TGTGCCAGCAGCCAAGATCCCGGACACCGCCGTGAGTACTTC